Following are 21 T cell receptor beta chains from one sample sequenced in a study of regulatory T cells in long-lasting Graves disease. Documented time point: newly diagnosed GD, antithyroid drugs for less than 3 months. From RNA extracted from PBMCs, the TCR library was made. Researchers made TCR beta libraries by using iRepertoire HTBI primers and running Arm-PCR on CDR3 regions. TCRdb reprocessed the multiplex PCR reads via MiXCR and lists one record per CDR3 protein. Seen here are around 450,000 distinct CDR3 sequences, 15% to 20% observed once, and the top ten hold more than 9%. These same records also appear under a second study, on T cells in Graves' hyperthyroidism and ophthalmopathy.

The sample in question was peripheral blood mononuclear cells (PBMCs), obtained at new diagnosis, from a patient treated with antithyroid drugs. All receptors come from a man aged 35 to 55 with Graves disease.

The chain recombines TRBV24-1 with TRBJ2-2; TRBD2 matches 16 bases. Germline values: CDR1 KGHDR, CDR2 SFDVKD. The CDR3 sequence is 20 residues long. With 3 bases clipped from V and 3 bases from J, the junction kept 9 bases outside the gene matches. CDR3 residues: CATSDPGGTSGRAHTGELFF. CDR3 nucleotides: TGTGCCACCAGTGATCCAGGAGGGACTAGCGGGAGGGCCCACACCGGGGAGCTGTTTTTT.

This clonotype has at least ten counts. The chain recombines TRBV7-9 with TRBJ1-1, with a tentative D call TRBD1 (5 bases). V shed 3 bases and J shed 3 bases, with 8 bases lying between them. CDR1 and CDR2 from the germline V gene are SEHNR and FQNEAQ (reference sequence). The CDR3 is 13 amino acids. The chain's CDR3 is CASSLGGDTEAFF. For the CDR3, the DNA is TGTGCCAGCAGCTTGGGGGGGGACACTGAAGCTTTCTTT.

At least ten counts were recorded for this clonotype. The chain is built from TRBV3-1 and TRBJ2-1, with D unresolved. Germline V lookup: CDR1 LGHDT, CDR2 YNNKEL (reference sequence). The CDR3 runs 15 residues. V lost 0 bases, J lost 0 bases, and 6 bases lay in between. The CDR3 spells CASSQEPGSYNEQFF. CDR3 coding DNA: TGTGCCAGCAGCCAAGAGCCCGGCTCCTACAATGAGCAGTTCTTC.

This clonotype has at least ten counts. The chain has TRBV6-1 and TRBJ1-6, with D tentatively TRBD1 (6 bases). V was shortened by 6 bases and J by 0 bases, with 12 bases between the two germline ends. Germline V gene lookup returns CDR1 MNHNS and CDR2 SASEGT. There are 16 residues in the CDR3. CDR3 bases: TGTGCCAGCAGATGGGACACCAGCTCCTATAATTCACCCCTCCACTTT. As protein: CASRWDTSSYNSPLHF.

This clonotype was observed many times. The V call is TRBV12-3 or TRBV12-4, the J call TRBJ2-1, with D perhaps given as TRBD1 or TRBD2 (5 bases each). Trimming shortened V by 2 bases and J by 7 bases, and 12 bases separated the two germline ends. This CDR3 has 14 residues. CDR3 loop: CASSLSRGENEQFF. Here the CDR3 DNA reads TGTGCCAGCAGTTTATCACGAGGGGAAAATGAGCAGTTCTTC.

The table lists this clonotype with a few counts. The V and J genes are TRBV2 and TRBJ1-3, with D unclear. Germline lookup yields CDR1 SNHLY and CDR2 FYNNEI. Trimming left V 4 bases short and J 2 bases short, with 6 bases between. The CDR3 extends over 13 amino acids. The CDR3 region is CASSGSAGNTIYF. CDR3 nucleotides: TGTGCCAGCAGTGGGTCAGCTGGAAACACCATATATTTT.

Many counts were recorded for this clonotype. CDR3 loop: CASSSQGARTGELFF. CDR3 sequence (DNA): TGTGCCAGCAGTTCCCAGGGGGCGCGGACCGGGGAGCTGTTTTTT. This sequence joins TRBV2 and TRBJ2-2; 8 bases match TRBD1. Trimming removed 5 bases from V and 5 bases from J; junction bases left unmatched: 7. Germline CDR1 SNHLY, CDR2 FYNNEI. This CDR3 has 15 residues.

In this sample, this clonotype turned up many times. The V gene is TRBV11-1, the J gene TRBJ2-2, with 9 bases identical to TRBD2. Germline values: CDR1 SGHAT, CDR2 FQDESV (reference sequence). V dropped 5 bases and J dropped 8; count of bases not matched to a gene: 12. This CDR3 comprises 16 residues. The CDR3 region is CASSPQAGGPTGELFF. The CDR3 region has the DNA TGTGCCAGCAGCCCCCAGGCGGGAGGGCCCACAGGGGAGCTGTTTTTT. The complete variable domain, with remaining parts taken from reference TRBV11-1 and TRBJ2-2, reads EAEVAQSPRYKITEKSQAVAFWCDPISGHATLYWYRQILGQGPELLVQFQDESVVDDSQLPKDRFSAERLKGVDSTLKIQPAELGDSAMYLCASSPQAGGPTGELFFGEGSRLTVL.

The V call is TRBV7-9, the J call TRBJ2-3; 8 nucleotides agree with TRBD2. The germline V gene has CDR1 SEHNR and CDR2 FQNEAQ (reference sequence). This CDR3 is built from 18 residues. V lost 1 base to trimming and J lost 0 bases; unmatched junction nucleotides: 9. The CDR3 DNA reads TGTGCCAGCAGCTTAGTTGTACTAGCGGAAAATAGCACAGATACGCAGTATTTT. This gives the protein CASSLVVLAENSTDTQYF.

Written as DNA, the CDR3 is TGTGCCAGTCGCCCCCCGGGGACCGCGTATACTGAAGCTTTCTTT. It specifies CASRPPGTAYTEAFF. The rearrangement joins TRBV19 to TRBJ1-1; D is possibly TRBD1 (5 bases). The CDR3 extends over 15 amino acids. Per the germline V gene, CDR1 is LNHDA and CDR2 is SQIVND (reference sequence). V was cut by 8 bases and J by 5 bases, with 21 bases left in between.

This clonotype came up many times. The chain employs TRBV5-4 and TRBJ2-5, with a tentative D call TRBD2 (5 bases). Trimming cost V 0 bases and J 3 bases, with 6 bases left between them. The CDR3 consists of 13 residues. The germline V gene has CDR1 SGHNT and CDR2 YYREEE (reference sequence). CDR3 sequence (DNA): TGTGCCAGCAGCTTGGGAGGGAAAGAGACCCAGTACTTC. This gives the protein CASSLGGKETQYF.

The rearrangement uses TRBV19 and TRBJ2-7, with D tentatively TRBD1 (6 bases). Germline V gives CDR1 LNHDA, CDR2 SQIVND (reference sequence). V was cut by 5 bases and J by 5 bases, with 16 bases left in between. This CDR3 spans 14 amino acids. The CDR3: CASSPLGTIHEQYF. In DNA, the CDR3 is TGTGCCAGTAGTCCGCTGGGGACAATCCACGAGCAGTACTTC.

This clonotype occurred a few times. This chain uses TRBV20-1 with TRBJ2-1, with 13 bases identical to TRBD2. The V gene's germline CDR1 is DFQATT and CDR2 SNEGSKA (reference sequence). This CDR3 has 15 residues. Unmatched junction bases numbered 3, after V lost 5 bases and J lost 2 bases. CDR3 protein: CSARTSGSTYNEQFF. In DNA, the CDR3 is TGCAGTGCTCGGACTAGCGGGAGTACCTACAATGAGCAGTTCTTC.

The CDR3 loop is CASSRQGAVAGELFF. The CDR3 coding sequence is TGTGCCAGCAGCAGACAGGGGGCGGTTGCCGGGGAGCTGTTTTTT. J is TRBJ2-2 and V is TRBV2; 10 nucleotides agree with TRBD1. Trimming removed 6 bases from V and 6 bases from J; junction bases left unmatched: 7. This CDR3 has 15 residues. Germline lookup yields CDR1 SNHLY and CDR2 FYNNEI.

This clonotype was observed a handful of times. This chain joins TRBV5-1 and TRBJ2-7; D gene unclear. The CDR3 consists of 13 residues. The germline V gene has CDR1 SGHRS and CDR2 YFSETQ. Trimming shortened V by 0 bases and J by 4 bases, and 8 bases separated the two germline ends. The CDR3 DNA follows: TGCGCCAGCAGCTTGGATTGGGGTTACGAGCAGTACTTC. This codes for CASSLDWGYEQYF.

This clonotype was counted a few times. The chain has TRBV6-1 and TRBJ2-7, with D perhaps given as TRBD1 or TRBD2 (6 bases each). Per the germline V gene, CDR1 is MNHNS and CDR2 is SASEGT. CDR3 length equals 12 residues. V was trimmed by 8 bases and J by 2 bases, leaving 10 bases between them. CDR3 DNA: TGTGCCAGCGGGGGGCTCCCCTACGAGCAGTACTTC. Residues: CASGGLPYEQYF.

This clonotype has at least ten counts. V gene TRBV27 combines with J gene TRBJ1-2, with D perhaps TRBD1 (5 bases). Trimming took off 7 bases at V and 8 bases at J, with 17 bases between the two ends. This CDR3 comprises 13 residues. CDR1 and CDR2 from the germline V gene are MNHEY and SMNVEV (reference sequence). The CDR3 nucleotides are TGTGCCAGCAAAATGGGAGCGGCAGGGGGCTACACCTTC. Its protein product is CASKMGAAGGYTF.

This clonotype was counted ten times or more. This chain links TRBV5-6 with TRBJ1-2; D uncertain. The CDR3 runs to 13 residues. V was shortened by 5 bases and J by 7 bases, with 15 bases between the two germline ends. Per germline, CDR1 SGHDT and CDR2 YYEEEE. The CDR3 coding sequence is TGTGCCAGCAGAAGGACGCGGGAAGGTGGCTACACCTTC. This translates into CASRRTREGGYTF. The variable domain in full, completed from reference TRBV5-6 and TRBJ1-2, reads DAGVTQSPTHLIKTRGQQVTLRCSPKSGHDTVSWYQQALGQGPQFIFQYYEEEERQRGNFPDRFSGHQFPNYSSELNVNALLLGDSALYLCASRRTREGGYTFGSGTRLTVV.

The chain recombines TRBV10-1 with TRBJ2-5; maybe TRBD1 (5 bases). Trimming left V 7 bases short and J 3 bases short, with 12 bases between. Germline assignment: CDR1 WNHNN and CDR2 SYGVQD (reference sequence). This CDR3 has 13 residues. CDR3 in amino acids: CASIGHAKETQYF. The CDR3 DNA follows: TGCGCCAGCATTGGACACGCAAAAGAGACCCAGTACTTC.

This clonotype was counted ten times or more. This chain uses TRBV28 with TRBJ1-2; D gene unclear. The V and J ends lost 5 bases and 1 base respectively, with 11 bases between them. The CDR3 is 14 residues long. Germline V CDR1 and CDR2: MDHEN, SYDVKM. CDR3 in amino acids: CASSEIGLNYGYTF. The CDR3 coding sequence is TGTGCCAGCAGTGAAATCGGCCTTAACTATGGCTACACCTTC.

The rearrangement uses TRBV7-2 and TRBJ1-5; weak D call: TRBD1 (5 bases). This CDR3 spans 15 amino acids. Germline V lookup: CDR1 SGHTA, CDR2 FQGNSA. Deletions cut 5 bases from V and 0 bases from J, with 11 bases between. CDR3 residues: CASSGRGVSNQPQHF. The CDR3 coding sequence is TGTGCCAGCAGCGGGAGGGGTGTTAGCAATCAGCCCCAGCATTTT.